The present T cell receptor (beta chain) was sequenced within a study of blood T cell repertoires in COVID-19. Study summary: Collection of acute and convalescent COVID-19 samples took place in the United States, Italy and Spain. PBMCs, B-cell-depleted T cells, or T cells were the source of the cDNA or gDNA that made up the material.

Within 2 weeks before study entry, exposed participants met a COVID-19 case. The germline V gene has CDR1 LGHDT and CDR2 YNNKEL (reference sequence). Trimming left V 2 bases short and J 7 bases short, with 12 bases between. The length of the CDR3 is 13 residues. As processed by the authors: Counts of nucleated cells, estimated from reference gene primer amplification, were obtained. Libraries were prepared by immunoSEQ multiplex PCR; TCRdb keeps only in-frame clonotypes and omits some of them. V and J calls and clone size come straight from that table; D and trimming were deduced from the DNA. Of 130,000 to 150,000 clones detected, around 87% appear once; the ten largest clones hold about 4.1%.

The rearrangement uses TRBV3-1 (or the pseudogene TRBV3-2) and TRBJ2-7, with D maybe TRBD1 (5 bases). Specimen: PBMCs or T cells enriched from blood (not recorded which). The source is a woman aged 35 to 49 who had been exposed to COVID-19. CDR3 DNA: TGTGCCAGCAGCCAAAACAGGTTCGGGGAGCAGTACTTC. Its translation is CASSQNRFGEQYF.